A single TCR beta chain is shown here with its context. This clone has only a few counts. What this receptor recognizes is not known. No quality values exist for individual bases; no much larger clone is one base distant. Its CDR3 holds 14 amino acids, cysteine through phenylalanine. The read is trimmed to its CDR3 DNA, 42 bases read in frame from base 1. The CDR1 and CDR2 encoded by the germline V gene are MGHDK and SYGVNS. V sheds 5 bases and J sheds 0 bases, leaving 9 bases between their ends. Using the deep immunoSEQ assay, multiplex PCR amplified TCR CDR3 regions from genomic DNA. Extracted genomic DNA from each cell subset was spread evenly across all wells of several immunoSEQ 96-well plates, with each plate serving as a replicate. For sorted subsets, approximately 0.2 ug of genomic DNA, equivalent to 25,000 to 35,000 T cell genomes, went into each replicate PCR. Purified libraries were measured with a Qubit 3.0 fluorometer, size-checked on a Bioanalyzer 2100, and measured again with the KAPA Library Quantification kit. Every immunoSEQ 96-well plate was sequenced on a separate single-read 150-cycle Illumina NextSeq 550 flow cell. The published analysis was carried out like this. The immunoSEQ output contained only junctional sequences without quality scores, so filtering could not match that applied to full-length reads. To assign V/J genes and CDR3, sequences were annotated using PyIR, a Python wrapper for IgBLAST v1.9, with IMGT germline references. Reads with weak V/J assignments (E-value above 1e-6), missing CDR3, stop codons, out-of-frame junctions, or ambiguous translated residues were removed. A V3J clonotype was defined by an identical inferred V gene, J gene, and CDR3 amino acid sequence. To compute the percentage overlap between repertoires, the number of shared unique clonotypes was divided by the size of the smaller repertoire. Richness of each repertoire was evaluated using RTK rarefaction, the Chao1 estimator, and Recon v2.1 estimates of unobserved clonotypes. Generation probabilities were computed with OLGA for all TCRbeta clonotypes obtained by the gDNA method from several donors. The immuneACCESS repertoire file appears here via TCRdb, limited to in-frame rearrangements. These files lack a portion of the clones; in checked studies, under half of the deficit traces to unresolved V genes, and the cause of the others is not known. The D gene and trimming were derived from the DNA, and the V and J assignments and clone size from that table. A total of over 950,000 clones appear in this sample, roughly 80% of them only once. The top ten clonotypes cover roughly 0.83% of the sample.

Donors were healthy HIV-negative adults with no recently reported acute infections or vaccinations. Only Caucasian adults living in Nashville, Tennessee, USA were represented among the donors. CD4+ T cells were enriched by magnetic negative selection; naive cells were then positively selected on CD45RA, and the negative fraction formed the memory subset. Blood was collected by leukapheresis, and PBMCs were isolated by Ficoll-Histopaque density gradient centrifugation and then cryopreserved in liquid nitrogen vapor phase. Analytical flow cytometry was used to check the purity and quantity of each magnetically sorted T cell population. Genomic DNA was isolated from each sorted fraction and quantified by UV absorbance on a Nanodrop 2000c. This entry is derived from a study of shared clonotypes between healthy human individuals (dated by TCRdb to the early 2020s). Context from the whole study: The cohort comprised a couple of women and a few men aged 18 to 49 years. Different laboratories and diverse techniques were used to prepare libraries and sequence TCR repertoires, to increase sequencing depth and limit assay-specific biases. To estimate repertoire size and how much clonotype sharing occurs between individuals, the study deeply sequenced the blood TCR repertoires of five healthy adults. For each donor, three plates each were used for CD4 naive and CD4 memory, two plates were used for CD8 naive, and one plate was used for CD8 memory. Leukapheresis yielded between about 0.9 and 9 billion PBMCs per donor. General study outcomes and caveats: Compared with non-shared clonotypes, clonotypes shared by all four sorted-subset donors had higher generation probabilities. Sampling was restricted to blood, and TCR repertoires in tissues likely differ from the TCR repertoires found in blood. Pairwise subsampling led to the expectation that sequencing depth would affect the degree of clonotype sharing among donors. Around 5% of naive CD4, 3.5% of naive CD8, approximately 2.2% of memory CD4, and more than 0.35% of memory CD8 clonotypes were shared across several donors. The genetic and exposure-history diversity represented was limited by the small number of donors. Naive subsets generally had larger estimated clonotype richness than memory subsets did. Even with the large sequencing depth, rarefaction of the sorted-subset datasets indicated that sequencing was incomplete.

This receptor was obtained from a man aged 18 to 29 in good health. Some clones in this sample may be carry-over from other donors' samples. The sequenced sample consisted of memory CD4+ T cells from PBMCs. What this sample's cell subset or site label stands for: CD45RA-negative fraction. The chain is made from TRBV25-1 and TRBJ2-3; the D match is possibly TRBD1 or TRBD2, with 5 bases aligned in each. The CDR3 protein is CASSTRDSTDTQYF. The DNA sequence is as follows: TGTGCCAGCAGTACCCGGGACAGCACAGATACGCAGTATTTT.